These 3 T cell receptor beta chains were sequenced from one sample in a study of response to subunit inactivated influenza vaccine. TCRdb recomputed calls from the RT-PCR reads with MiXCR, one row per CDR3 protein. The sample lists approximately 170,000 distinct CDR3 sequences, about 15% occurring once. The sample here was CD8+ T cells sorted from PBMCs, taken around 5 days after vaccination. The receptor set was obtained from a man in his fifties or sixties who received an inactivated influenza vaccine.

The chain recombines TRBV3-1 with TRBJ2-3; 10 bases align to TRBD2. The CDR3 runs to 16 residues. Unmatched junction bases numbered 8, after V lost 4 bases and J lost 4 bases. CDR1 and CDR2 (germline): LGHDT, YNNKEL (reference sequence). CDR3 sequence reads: CASSLWTSGSSDTQYF. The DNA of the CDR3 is TGTGCCAGCAGCCTTTGGACTAGCGGATCGTCAGATACGCAGTATTTT.

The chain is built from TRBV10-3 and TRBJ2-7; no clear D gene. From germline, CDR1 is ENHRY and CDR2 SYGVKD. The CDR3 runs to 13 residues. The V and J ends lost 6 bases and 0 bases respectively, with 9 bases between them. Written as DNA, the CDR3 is TGTGCCATCAGGGGCGGTGACTCCTACGAGCAGTACTTC. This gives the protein CAIRGGDSYEQYF.

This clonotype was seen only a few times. CDR3 residues: CASSPLWGAGADTQYF. DNA of the CDR3: TGTGCCAGCAGCCCATTATGGGGAGCGGGTGCAGATACGCAGTATTTT. This chain connects TRBV7-8 to TRBJ2-3; D possibly corresponds to TRBD2 (6 bases). Germline CDR1 and CDR2: SGHVS and FQNEAQ. CDR3 length: 16 amino acids. V was cut by 5 bases and J by 4 bases, with 19 bases left in between. The full variable domain, its missing parts supplied by reference TRBV7-8 and TRBJ2-3, is GAGVSQSPRYKVAKRGQDVALRCDPISGHVSLFWYQQALGQGPEFLTYFQNEAQLDKSGLPSDRFFAERPEGSVSTLKIQRTQQEDSAVYLCASSPLWGAGADTQYFGPGTRLTVL.